The sequence of this TCR beta chain was determined in a study of vaccination and CD4 T cells after COVID-19. Treatment reported: roughly ten-day PBMC culture with coronavirus spike peptide pools or control peptides (ViraFEST assay). Study-wide findings and caveats: Early timepoints after natural infection were not analyzed in these convalescent patients. The authors identified 304 of 307 vaccine-specific clones in convalescent patients as spike mono-reactive.

This CDR3 comprises 16 residues. This clonotype has only a few counts. Its antigen is not identified. Sequenced with the Oncomine TCR Beta short-read assay was DNA taken from cultured CD4+ T cells. TCRdb processed the PCR reads anew with MiXCR; each CDR3 protein has one entry. The repertoire includes 7,500 to 9,000 distinct CDR3 sequences, 20% to 25% of them detected once, and 20% to 25% sits in the top ten. Sequenced here: CD4+ T cells from blood, cultured in vitro, sampled after SARS-CoV-2 vaccination. This chain connects TRBV21-1 to TRBJ1-5; the table's TRBD1 call for D was not verified on the DNA. TRBV21-1 is described as a pseudogene. The sequence was obtained from a human donor who had recovered from COVID-19. The CDR3 here is CASSSPRTGDNQPQHF. The CDR3 bases are TGTGCCAGCAGCTCCCCCAGGACAGGAGACAATCAGCCCCAGCATTTT.